This entry lists 9 T cell receptor beta chains sequenced from one sample in a study of cytomegalovirus exposure and HLA in healthy donors. The PCR had 60 Vbeta and 13 Jbeta primers. Assay used: immunoSEQ multiplex PCR; TCRdb lists only in-frame clones, some missing. Among about 62,000 clones listed, roughly 76% were seen once. Sequences were obtained from PBMCs. The receptors were sampled from a man in his 60s in good health and CMV-seropositive.

The genes are TRBV29-1 and TRBJ2-1; D remains unclear. The CDR3 extends over 13 amino acids. Per germline, CDR1 SQVTM and CDR2 ANQGSEA. V was shortened by 6 bases and J by 0 bases, with 9 bases between the two germline ends. The CDR3 DNA is TGCAGCGTCGCTCCTAGCTCCTACAATGAGCAGTTCTTC. Translating gives CSVAPSSYNEQFF.

The rearrangement uses TRBV7-8 and TRBJ2-1; 13 nucleotides align to TRBD2. Germline CDR1 reads SGHVS; CDR2 reads FQNEAQ. The CDR3 sequence is 14 residues long. V dropped 1 base and J dropped 9; count of bases not matched to a gene: 0. The CDR3 reads CASSLGLAGGEQFF. The CDR3, as DNA: TGTGCCAGCAGCTTAGGACTAGCGGGAGGTGAGCAGTTCTTC. The full variable domain, completed using reference TRBV7-8 and TRBJ2-1, is GAGVSQSPRYKVAKRGQDVALRCDPISGHVSLFWYQQALGQGPEFLTYFQNEAQLDKSGLPSDRFFAERPEGSVSTLKIQRTQQEDSAVYLCASSLGLAGGEQFFGPGTRLTVL.

V gene TRBV7-2 combines with J gene TRBJ1-4, with a tentative D call TRBD1 (6 bases). The germline V gene encodes CDR1 SGHTA and CDR2 FQGNSA. This CDR3 is 14 amino acids long. V shed 3 bases and J shed 3 bases, with 8 bases lying between them. CDR3 nucleotide sequence: TGTGCCAGCAGCTTGTCAGGGGCTAATGAAAAACTGTTTTTT. Protein sequence: CASSLSGANEKLFF.

This rearrangement joins TRBV7-2 to TRBJ1-2, with D maybe TRBD1 (6 bases). The V and J ends lost 3 bases and 8 bases respectively, with 10 bases between them. The CDR3 consists of 12 residues. Germline assignment: CDR1 SGHTA and CDR2 FQGNSA. CDR3 region: CASSFWDTGYTF. DNA for the CDR3: TGTGCCAGCAGCTTCTGGGACACCGGCTACACCTTC.

The chain uses TRBV27 and TRBJ1-5; D not certain. Germline V gene lookup returns CDR1 MNHEY and CDR2 SMNVEV (reference sequence). V gave up 2 bases and J gave up 3 bases, with 8 bases separating them. There are 14 residues in the CDR3. This CDR3 reads CASSLAGFNQPQHF. CDR3 coding DNA: TGTGCCAGCAGTTTAGCAGGATTCAATCAGCCCCAGCATTTT.

This chain connects TRBV5-4 to TRBJ2-7, with 7 nucleotides matching TRBD1. Germline V gene lookup returns CDR1 SGHNT and CDR2 YYREEE (reference sequence). J was trimmed by 3 bases and V by 4 bases; bases with no gene match: 4. The CDR3 runs 13 residues. CDR3 region: CASSLWDSYEQYF. In DNA form, the CDR3 reads TGTGCCAGCAGCCTGTGGGACAGCTACGAGCAGTACTTC.

The chain combines TRBV25-1 with TRBJ2-5; 10 nucleotides align to TRBD1. Germline V gene lookup returns CDR1 MGHDK and CDR2 SYGVNS. The CDR3 covers 18 residues. Trimming removed 9 bases from V and 0 bases from J; junction bases left unmatched: 16. CDR3 coding DNA: TGTGCCAGTCGTCCGGGACAGGGGCAAAAACCGTACCAAGAGACCCAGTACTTC. As protein: CASRPGQGQKPYQETQYF.

The gene calls are TRBV7-6 and TRBJ1-1; D ambiguous. From germline, CDR1 is SGHVS and CDR2 FNYEAQ. The CDR3 is made up of 14 amino acids. The V end was cut by 6 bases, the J end by 1 base, with 12 bases between. Here the CDR3 reads CASSQVAGNTEAFF. CDR3 bases: TGTGCCAGCAGTCAAGTGGCAGGGAACACTGAAGCTTTCTTT. Together with reference TRBV7-6 and TRBJ1-1, the CDR3 gives the full variable domain: GAGVSQSPRYKVTKRGQDVALRCDPISGHVSLYWYRQALGQGPEFLTYFNYEAQQDKSGLPNDRFSAERPEGSISTLTIQRTEQRDSAMYRCASSQVAGNTEAFFGQGTRLTVV.

This chain uses TRBV13 with TRBJ2-7; possibly TRBD1 for D (6 bases). Trimming stripped 5 bases from V and 3 bases from J, with 14 bases between. Germline CDR1 reads PRHDT; CDR2 reads FYEKMQ (reference sequence). This CDR3 is 14 amino acids long. The CDR3 bases are TGTGCCAGCAGCCCTACAGGGTCGGGCTACGAGCAGTACTTC. Translation: CASSPTGSGYEQYF.